This T cell receptor (beta chain) was recovered during a study of T-cell memory formation after mild COVID-19. Points from the study as a whole: Pre-infection memory harbored some responding clones, suggesting cross-reactive memory joined.

A remark on this clonotype: Its antigen is still unknown.

One entry per CDR3 protein results from TCRdb running MiXCR on the 5' RACE reads. Here the sample spans around 370,000 distinct CDR3 sequences, 21% being singletons. There are 17 residues in the CDR3. The V gene end was trimmed by 5 bases and the J gene end by 0 bases; junction bases not matched to a gene: 7. The germline V gene has CDR1 SGHVS and CDR2 FQNEAQ. The receptor was isolated from an adult woman who had mild COVID-19 (a few samples of this study predate the infection). Cell type and time point are not known. Material for sequencing was PBMCs or a T cell subset sorted from them (not recorded which). The V call is TRBV7-8, the J call TRBJ2-1, with 10 bases matching TRBD2. The CDR3 protein is CASSQPSGSVSYNEQFF. The CDR3 nucleotides read TGTGCCAGCAGCCAGCCTAGCGGGAGTGTCTCCTACAATGAGCAGTTCTTC.